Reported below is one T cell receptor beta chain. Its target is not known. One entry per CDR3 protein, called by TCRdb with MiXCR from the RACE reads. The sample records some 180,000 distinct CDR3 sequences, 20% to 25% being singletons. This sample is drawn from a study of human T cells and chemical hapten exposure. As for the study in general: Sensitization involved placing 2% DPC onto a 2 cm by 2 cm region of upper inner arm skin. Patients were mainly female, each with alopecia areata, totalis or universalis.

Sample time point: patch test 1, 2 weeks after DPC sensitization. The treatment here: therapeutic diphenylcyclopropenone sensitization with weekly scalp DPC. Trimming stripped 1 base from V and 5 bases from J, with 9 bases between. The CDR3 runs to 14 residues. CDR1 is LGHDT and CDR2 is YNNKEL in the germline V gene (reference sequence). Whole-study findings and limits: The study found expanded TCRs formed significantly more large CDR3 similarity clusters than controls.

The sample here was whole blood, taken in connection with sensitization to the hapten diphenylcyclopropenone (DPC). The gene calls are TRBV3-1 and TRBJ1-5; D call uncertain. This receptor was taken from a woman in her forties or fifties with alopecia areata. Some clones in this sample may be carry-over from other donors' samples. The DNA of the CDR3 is TGTGCCAGCAGCCAAGGAACGAGAGATCAGCCCCAGCATTTT. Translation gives CASSQGTRDQPQHF.